The T cell receptor beta chain described here comes from a study of T cell responses to AZD1222 COVID-19 vaccine. Germline CDR1 SGDLS, CDR2 YYNGEE. J gave up 4 bases and V 4 bases, and 4 bases lay outside the gene matches. The CDR3 has 14 amino acids. The repertoire was sequenced with immunoSEQ multiplex PCR; TCRdb's copy has only in-frame clones and lacks some. The sample lists 150,000 to 200,000 clones; 80% to 90% were seen once. The J gene is TRBJ2-7, the V gene TRBV9, with 11 bases aligning to TRBD1. The material sequenced was peripheral blood, taken on day 0 of MenACWY control vaccination. The clonotype was recovered from an adult in good health. The CDR3, as DNA: TGTGCCAGCAGCTACCGGGACAGGGGGTACGAGCAGTACTTC. It translates to CASSYRDRGYEQYF. The full variable domain, completed using reference TRBV9 and TRBJ2-7, is DSGVTQTPKHLITATGQRVTLRCSPRSGDLSVYWYQQSLDQGLQFLIQYYNGEERAKGNILERFSAQQFPDLHSELNLSSLELGDSALYFCASSYRDRGYEQYFGPGTRLTVT.